This TCR beta chain was recorded in a study of cytomegalovirus exposure and HLA in healthy donors. This clone was picked up one time. What it binds is unknown. It was with 60 Vbeta and 13 Jbeta primers that the PCR ran. Profiled with immunoSEQ multiplex PCR; TCRdb holds only in-frame clones, not every one. The sample records some 150,000 clones, roughly three quarters being singletons. Study-wide results and limits: In vitro testing confirmed three CMV-associated chains as specific for CMV antigens.

The CDR3 totals 19 residues. Trimming cost V 0 bases and J 2 bases, with 22 bases left between them. Looked up from germline, CDR1 is MDHEN and CDR2 is SYDVKM. Sequenced: PBMCs. This chain joins TRBV28 and TRBJ1-2; no reliable D call. This receptor was identified in a woman aged 40 to 49 in good health and CMV-seropositive. CDR3 in DNA: TGTGCCAGCAGTTTATGGGTGGCTGGCCGTAAAGAGGGCAACTATGGCTACACCTTC. This encodes CASSLWVAGRKEGNYGYTF.